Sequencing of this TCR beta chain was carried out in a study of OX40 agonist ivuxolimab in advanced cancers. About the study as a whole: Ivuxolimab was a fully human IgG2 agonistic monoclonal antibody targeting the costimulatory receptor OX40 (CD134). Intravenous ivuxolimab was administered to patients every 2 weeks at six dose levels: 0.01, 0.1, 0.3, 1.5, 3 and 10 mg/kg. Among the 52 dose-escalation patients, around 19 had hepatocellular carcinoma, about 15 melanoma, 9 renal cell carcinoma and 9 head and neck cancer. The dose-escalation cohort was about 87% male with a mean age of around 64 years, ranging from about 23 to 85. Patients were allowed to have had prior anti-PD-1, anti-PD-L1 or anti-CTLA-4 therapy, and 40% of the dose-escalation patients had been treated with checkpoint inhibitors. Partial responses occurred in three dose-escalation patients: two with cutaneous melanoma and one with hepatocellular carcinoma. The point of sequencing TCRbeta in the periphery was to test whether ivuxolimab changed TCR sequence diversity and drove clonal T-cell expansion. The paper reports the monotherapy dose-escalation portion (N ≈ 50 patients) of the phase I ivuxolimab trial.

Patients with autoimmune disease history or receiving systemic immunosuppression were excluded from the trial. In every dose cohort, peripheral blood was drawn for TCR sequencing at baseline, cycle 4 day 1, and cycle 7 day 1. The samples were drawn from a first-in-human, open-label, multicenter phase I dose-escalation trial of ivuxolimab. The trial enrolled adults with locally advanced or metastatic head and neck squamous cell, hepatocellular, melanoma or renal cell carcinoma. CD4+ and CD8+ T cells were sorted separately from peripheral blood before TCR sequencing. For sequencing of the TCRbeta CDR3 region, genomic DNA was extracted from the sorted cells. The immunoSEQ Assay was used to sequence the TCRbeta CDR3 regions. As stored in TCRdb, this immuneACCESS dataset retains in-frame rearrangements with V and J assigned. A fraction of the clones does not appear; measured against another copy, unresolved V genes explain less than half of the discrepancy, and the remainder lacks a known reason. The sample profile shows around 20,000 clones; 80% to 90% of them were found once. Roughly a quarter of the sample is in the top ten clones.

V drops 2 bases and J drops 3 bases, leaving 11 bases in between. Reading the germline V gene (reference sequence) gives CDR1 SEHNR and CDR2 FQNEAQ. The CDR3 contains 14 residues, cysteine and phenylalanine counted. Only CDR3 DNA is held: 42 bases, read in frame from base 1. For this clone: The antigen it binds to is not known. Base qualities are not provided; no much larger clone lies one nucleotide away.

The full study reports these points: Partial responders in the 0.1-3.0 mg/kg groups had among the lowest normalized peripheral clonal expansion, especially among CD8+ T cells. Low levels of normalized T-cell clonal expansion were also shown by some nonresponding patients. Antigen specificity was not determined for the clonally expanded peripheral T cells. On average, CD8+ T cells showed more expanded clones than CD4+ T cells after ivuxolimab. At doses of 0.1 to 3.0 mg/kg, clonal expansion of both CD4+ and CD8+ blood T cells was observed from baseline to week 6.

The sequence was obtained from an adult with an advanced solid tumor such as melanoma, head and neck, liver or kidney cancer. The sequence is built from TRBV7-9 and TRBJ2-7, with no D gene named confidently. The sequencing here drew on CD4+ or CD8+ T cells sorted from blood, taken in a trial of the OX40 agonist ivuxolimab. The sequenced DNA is TGTGCCAGCAGCTTACCGGGCCCCCACTACGAGCAGTACTTC. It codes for CASSLPGPHYEQYF. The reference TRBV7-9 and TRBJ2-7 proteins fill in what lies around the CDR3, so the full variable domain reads DTGVSQNPRHKITKRGQNVTFRCDPISEHNRLYWYRQTLGQGPEFLTYFQNEAQLEKSRLLSDRFSAERPKGSFSTLEIQRTEQGDSAMYLCASSLPGPHYEQYFGPGTRLTVT.